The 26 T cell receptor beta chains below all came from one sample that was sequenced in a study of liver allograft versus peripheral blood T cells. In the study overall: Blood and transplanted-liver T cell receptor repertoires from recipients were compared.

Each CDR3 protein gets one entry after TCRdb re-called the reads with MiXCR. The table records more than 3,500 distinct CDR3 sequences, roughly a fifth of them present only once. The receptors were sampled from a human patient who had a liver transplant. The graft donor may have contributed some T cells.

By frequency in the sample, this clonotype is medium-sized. CDR3 DNA: TGTGCCAGCAGCTTAACTAGCAAGGTTGAGCAGTTCTTC. This gives the protein CASSLTSKVEQFF. This chain uses TRBV7-3 with TRBJ2-1; no definite D call. Germline CDR1 is SGHTA and CDR2 is FQGTGA. V was shortened by 0 bases and J by 9 bases, with 9 bases between the two germline ends. The CDR3 runs to 13 residues.

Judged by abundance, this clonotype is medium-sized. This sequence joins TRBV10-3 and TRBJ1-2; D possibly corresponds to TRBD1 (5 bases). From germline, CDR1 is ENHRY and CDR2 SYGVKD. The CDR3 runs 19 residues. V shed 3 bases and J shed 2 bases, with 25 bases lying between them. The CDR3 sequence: CAISDLPTGRGVGNYGYTF. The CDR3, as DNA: TGTGCCATCAGTGACCTCCCCACGGGGAGGGGCGTGGGAAACTATGGCTACACCTTC.

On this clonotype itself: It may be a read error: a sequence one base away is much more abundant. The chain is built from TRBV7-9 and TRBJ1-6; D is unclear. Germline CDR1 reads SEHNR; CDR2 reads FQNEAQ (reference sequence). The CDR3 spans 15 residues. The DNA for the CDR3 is TGTGTCAGCAGCTTTACGCGATACGCGAGTTCACCCCTCCACTTT. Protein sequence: CVSSFTRYASSPLHF.

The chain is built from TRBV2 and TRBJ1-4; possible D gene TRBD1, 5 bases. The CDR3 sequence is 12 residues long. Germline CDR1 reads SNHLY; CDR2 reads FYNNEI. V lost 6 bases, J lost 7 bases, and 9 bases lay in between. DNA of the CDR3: TGTGCCAGCAGCCGGGGGAGTGAAAAACTGTTTTTT. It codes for CASSRGSEKLFF. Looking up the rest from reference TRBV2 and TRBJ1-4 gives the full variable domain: EPEVTQTPSHQVTQMGQEVILRCVPISNHLYFYWYRQILGQKVEFLVSFYNNEISEKSEIFDDQFSVERPDGSNFTLKIRSTKLEDSAMYFCASSRGSEKLFFGSGTQLSVL.

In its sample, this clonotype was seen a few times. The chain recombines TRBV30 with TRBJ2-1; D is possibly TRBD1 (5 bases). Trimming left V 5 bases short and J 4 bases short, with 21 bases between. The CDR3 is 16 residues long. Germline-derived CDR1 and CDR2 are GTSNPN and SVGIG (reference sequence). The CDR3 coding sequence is TGTGCCTGGCACTTTGGGGCCCTGGATTTTTACAATGAGCAGTTCTTC. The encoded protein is CAWHFGALDFYNEQFF. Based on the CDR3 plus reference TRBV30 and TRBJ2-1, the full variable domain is SQTIHQWPATLVQPVGSPLSLECTVEGTSNPNLYWYRQAAGRGLQLLFYSVGIGQISSEVPQNLSASRPQDRQFILSSKKLLLSDSGFYLCAWHFGALDFYNEQFFGPGTRLTVL.

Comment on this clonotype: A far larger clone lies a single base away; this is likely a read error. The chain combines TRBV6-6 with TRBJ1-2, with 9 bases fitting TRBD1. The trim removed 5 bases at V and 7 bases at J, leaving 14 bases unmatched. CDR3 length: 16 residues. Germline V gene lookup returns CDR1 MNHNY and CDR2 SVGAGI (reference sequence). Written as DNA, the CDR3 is TGTGCCAGCAGTCGATACTCGTTACAGGGGGCTTGTGGCTACACCTTC. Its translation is CASSRYSLQGACGYTF.

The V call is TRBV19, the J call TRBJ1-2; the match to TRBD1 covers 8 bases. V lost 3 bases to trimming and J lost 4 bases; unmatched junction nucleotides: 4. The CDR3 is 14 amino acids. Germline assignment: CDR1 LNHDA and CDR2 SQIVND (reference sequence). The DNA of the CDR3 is TGTGCCAGTAGTATTGCAGGACAGGGCTATGGCTACACCTTC. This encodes CASSIAGQGYGYTF.

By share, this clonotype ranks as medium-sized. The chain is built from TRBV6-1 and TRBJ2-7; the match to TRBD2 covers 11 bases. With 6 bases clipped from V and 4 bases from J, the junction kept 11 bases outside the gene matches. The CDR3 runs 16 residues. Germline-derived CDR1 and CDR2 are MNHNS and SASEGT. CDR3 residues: CASSRPTSGSKYEQYF. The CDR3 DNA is TGTGCCAGCAGCCGCCCAACTAGCGGGAGCAAGTACGAGCAGTACTTC.

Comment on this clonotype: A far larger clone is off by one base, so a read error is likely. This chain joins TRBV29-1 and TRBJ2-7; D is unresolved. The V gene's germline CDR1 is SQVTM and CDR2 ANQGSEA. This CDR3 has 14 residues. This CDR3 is CSFERSSLSHEQYF. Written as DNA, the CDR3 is TGCAGTTTCGAGCGTTCCTCCCTAAGCCATGAGCAGTACTTC.

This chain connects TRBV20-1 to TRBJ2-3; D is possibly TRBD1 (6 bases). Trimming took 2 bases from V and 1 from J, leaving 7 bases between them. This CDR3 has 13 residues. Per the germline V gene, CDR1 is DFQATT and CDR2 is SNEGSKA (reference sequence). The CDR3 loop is CSARRTGTDTQYF. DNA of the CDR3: TGCAGTGCTAGAAGGACAGGCACAGATACGCAGTATTTT.

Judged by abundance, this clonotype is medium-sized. The CDR3 nucleotides read TGTGCCATCAGGGAAAACAGGGGGCCCTACGAGCAGTACTTC. This sequence encodes CAIRENRGPYEQYF. The chain carries TRBV10-3 and TRBJ2-7; 9 bases are a match to TRBD1. Germline V gives CDR1 ENHRY, CDR2 SYGVKD. The junction had 5 bases not matched to a gene; V was cut back by 6 bases and J by 2 bases. This CDR3 is 14 amino acids long.

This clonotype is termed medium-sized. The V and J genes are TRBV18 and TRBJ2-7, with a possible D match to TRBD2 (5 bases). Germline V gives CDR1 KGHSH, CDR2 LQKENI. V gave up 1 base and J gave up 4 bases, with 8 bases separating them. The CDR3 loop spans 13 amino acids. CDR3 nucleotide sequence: TGTGCCAGCTCACCACAGCGGAGTTACGAGCAGTACTTC. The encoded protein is CASSPQRSYEQYF.

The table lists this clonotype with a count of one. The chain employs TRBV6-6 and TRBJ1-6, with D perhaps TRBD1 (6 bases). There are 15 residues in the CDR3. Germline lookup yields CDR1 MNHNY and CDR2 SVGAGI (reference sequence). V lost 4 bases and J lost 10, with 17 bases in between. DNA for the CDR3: TGTGCCAGCAGTTTGGGGGCGATGAGGCGATCACCCCTCCACTTT. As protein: CASSLGAMRRSPLHF.

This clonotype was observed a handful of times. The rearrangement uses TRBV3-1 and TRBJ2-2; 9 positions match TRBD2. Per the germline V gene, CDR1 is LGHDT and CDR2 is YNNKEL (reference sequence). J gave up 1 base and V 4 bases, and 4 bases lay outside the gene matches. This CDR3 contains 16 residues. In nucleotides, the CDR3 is TGTGCCAGCAGCCCCTTAGCGGGAGAGAACACCGGGGAGCTGTTTTTT. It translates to CASSPLAGENTGELFF.

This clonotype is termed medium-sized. DNA for the CDR3: TGTGCCTGGAGTGTACAAGCGGGCGGGGAGCTGTTTTTT. It encodes CAWSVQAGGELFF. The chain uses TRBV30 and TRBJ2-2; TRBD2 is a possible D gene (6 bases). The CDR3 extends over 13 amino acids. V gave up 0 bases and J gave up 7 bases, with 9 bases separating them. Germline values: CDR1 GTSNPN, CDR2 SVGIG (reference sequence).

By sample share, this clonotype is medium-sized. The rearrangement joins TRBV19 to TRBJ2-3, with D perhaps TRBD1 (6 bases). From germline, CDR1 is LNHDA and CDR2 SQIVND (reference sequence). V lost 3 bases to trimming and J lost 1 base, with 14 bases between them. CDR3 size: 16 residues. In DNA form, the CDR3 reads TGTGCCAGTAGTATGACCCGGGCAGGGGGCACAGATACGCAGTATTTT. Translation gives CASSMTRAGGTDTQYF. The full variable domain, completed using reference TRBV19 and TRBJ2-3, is DGGITQSPKYLFRKEGQNVTLSCEQNLNHDAMYWYRQDPGQGLRLIYYSQIVNDFQKGDIAEGYSVSREKKESFPLTVTSAQKNPTAFYLCASSMTRAGGTDTQYFGPGTRLTVL.

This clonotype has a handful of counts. The CDR3 coding sequence is TGCGCCAGCAGCTTACAGGGAAGGGACGGGGAGCAGTACTTC. Encoded protein: CASSLQGRDGEQYF. This rearrangement joins TRBV5-1 to TRBJ2-7; maybe TRBD1 (6 bases). There are 14 residues in the CDR3. Per germline, CDR1 SGHRS and CDR2 YFSETQ. Trimming removed 2 bases from V and 7 bases from J, with 16 bases in between. Filled out from reference TRBV5-1 and TRBJ2-7, the complete variable domain reads KAGVTQTPRYLIKTRGQQVTLSCSPISGHRSVSWYQQTPGQGLQFLFEYFSETQRNKGNFPGRFSGRQFSNSRSEMNVSTLELGDSALYLCASSLQGRDGEQYFGPGTRLTVT.

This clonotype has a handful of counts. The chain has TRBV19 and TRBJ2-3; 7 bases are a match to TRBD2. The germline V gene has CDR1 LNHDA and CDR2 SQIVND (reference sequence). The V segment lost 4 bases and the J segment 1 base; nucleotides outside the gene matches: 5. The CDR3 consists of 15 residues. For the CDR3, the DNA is TGTGCCAGTAGTAATGAGCGGGGAGGCACAGATACGCAGTATTTT. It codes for CASSNERGGTDTQYF.

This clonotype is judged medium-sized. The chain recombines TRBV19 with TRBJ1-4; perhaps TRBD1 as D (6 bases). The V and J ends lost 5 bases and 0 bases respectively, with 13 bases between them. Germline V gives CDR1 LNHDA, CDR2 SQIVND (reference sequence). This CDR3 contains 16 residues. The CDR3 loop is CASSLLTGATNEKLFF. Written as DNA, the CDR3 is TGTGCCAGTAGTCTTTTGACAGGTGCAACTAATGAAAAACTGTTTTTT.

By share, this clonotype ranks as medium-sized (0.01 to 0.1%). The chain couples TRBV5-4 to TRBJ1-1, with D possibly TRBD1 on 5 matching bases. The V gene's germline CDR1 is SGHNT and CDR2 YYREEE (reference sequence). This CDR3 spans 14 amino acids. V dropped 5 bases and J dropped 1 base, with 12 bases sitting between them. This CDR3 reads CASSRPTGNTEAFF. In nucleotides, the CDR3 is TGTGCCAGCAGTCGACCTACAGGGAACACTGAAGCTTTCTTT.

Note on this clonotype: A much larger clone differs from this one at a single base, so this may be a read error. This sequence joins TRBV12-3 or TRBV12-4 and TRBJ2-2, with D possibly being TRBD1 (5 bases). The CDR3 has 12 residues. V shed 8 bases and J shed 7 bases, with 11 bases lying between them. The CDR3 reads CASGRQHGELFF. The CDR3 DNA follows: TGTGCCAGCGGAAGACAGCACGGGGAGCTGTTTTTT.

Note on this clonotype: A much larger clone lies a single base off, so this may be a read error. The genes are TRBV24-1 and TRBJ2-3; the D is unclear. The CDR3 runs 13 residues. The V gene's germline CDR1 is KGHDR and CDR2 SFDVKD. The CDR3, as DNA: TGTACCACCAGCCCTCAGGCTGTTGATACGCAGTATTTT. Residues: CTTSPQAVDTQYF.

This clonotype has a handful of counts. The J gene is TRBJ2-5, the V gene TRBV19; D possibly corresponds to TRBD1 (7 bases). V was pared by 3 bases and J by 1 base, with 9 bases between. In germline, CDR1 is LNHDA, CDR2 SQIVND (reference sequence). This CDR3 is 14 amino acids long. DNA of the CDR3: TGTGCCAGTAGTATGCAGGGGGGCCAAGAGACCCAGTACTTC. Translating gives CASSMQGGQETQYF. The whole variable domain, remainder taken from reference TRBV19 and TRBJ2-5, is DGGITQSPKYLFRKEGQNVTLSCEQNLNHDAMYWYRQDPGQGLRLIYYSQIVNDFQKGDIAEGYSVSREKKESFPLTVTSAQKNPTAFYLCASSMQGGQETQYFGPGTRLLVL.

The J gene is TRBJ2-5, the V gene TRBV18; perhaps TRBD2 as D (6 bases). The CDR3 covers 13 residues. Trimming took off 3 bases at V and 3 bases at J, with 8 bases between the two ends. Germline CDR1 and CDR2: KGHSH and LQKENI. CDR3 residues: CASSPPSEETQYF. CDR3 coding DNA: TGTGCCAGCTCACCTCCTAGCGAAGAGACCCAGTACTTC.

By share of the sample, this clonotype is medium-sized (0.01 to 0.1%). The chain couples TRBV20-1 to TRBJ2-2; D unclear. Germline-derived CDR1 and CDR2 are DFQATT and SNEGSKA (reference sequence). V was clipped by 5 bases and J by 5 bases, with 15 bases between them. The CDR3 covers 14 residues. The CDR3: CSAYRPPRTGELFF. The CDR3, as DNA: TGCAGTGCTTACCGGCCCCCAAGGACCGGGGAGCTGTTTTTT.

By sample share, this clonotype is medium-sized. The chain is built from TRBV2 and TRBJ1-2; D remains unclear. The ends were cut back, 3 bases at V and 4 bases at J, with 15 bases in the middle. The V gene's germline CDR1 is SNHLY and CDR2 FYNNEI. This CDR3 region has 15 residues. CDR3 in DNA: TGTGCCAGCAGTGAGTCGGGTCGTCCGCTCTATGGCTACACCTTC. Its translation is CASSESGRPLYGYTF.